This T cell receptor (beta chain) was captured in a study of T cells in Graves' hyperthyroidism and ophthalmopathy. The CDR3 is 14 amino acids. Looked up from germline, CDR1 is SGHTA and CDR2 is FQGTGA. V was clipped by 2 bases and J by 4 bases, with 11 bases between them. RNA transcripts were the template for amplifying TCR beta CDR3 regions. The primer set for the first-round RT-PCR of the TCR CDR3 was HTBI. Each CDR3 protein is one row after TCRdb ran MiXCR on the multiplex PCR reads. Of around 720,000 distinct CDR3 sequences in the sample, approximately 40% were seen once. Ten or more counts support this clonotype.

This sequence originates from a woman aged 40 to 50 with Graves' hyperthyroidism. Material for sequencing was blood. The chain is built from TRBV7-3 and TRBJ1-1, with unresolved D. The CDR3 DNA follows: TGTGCCAGCAGCTTATACGTCCGCCCCACTGAAGCTTTCTTT. Its protein product is CASSLYVRPTEAFF.